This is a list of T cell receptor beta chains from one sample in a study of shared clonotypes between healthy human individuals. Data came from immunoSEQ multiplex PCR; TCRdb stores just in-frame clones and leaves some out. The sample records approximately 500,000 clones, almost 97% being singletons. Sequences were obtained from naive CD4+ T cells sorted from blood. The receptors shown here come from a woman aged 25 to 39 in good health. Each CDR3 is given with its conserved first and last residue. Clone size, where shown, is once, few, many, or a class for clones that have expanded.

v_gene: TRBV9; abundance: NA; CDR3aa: CASRRTGGTDTQYF
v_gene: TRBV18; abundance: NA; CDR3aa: CASSENPPHSGNTIYF
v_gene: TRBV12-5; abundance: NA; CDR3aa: CASGCNRQGRHTEAFF
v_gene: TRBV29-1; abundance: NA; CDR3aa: CSVAGQRDNEQFF
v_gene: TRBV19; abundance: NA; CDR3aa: CASRGTAYQPQHF
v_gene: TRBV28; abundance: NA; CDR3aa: CASSLISGRLSYEQYF
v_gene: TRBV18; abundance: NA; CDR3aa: CASSPLLADNEQFF
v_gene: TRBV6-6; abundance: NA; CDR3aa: CASIASPYNEQFF
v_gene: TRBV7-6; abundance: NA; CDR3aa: CASSSDTYSGNTIYF
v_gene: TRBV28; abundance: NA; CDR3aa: CASSSRHALNYGYTF
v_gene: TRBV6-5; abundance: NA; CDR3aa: CASSSRRAGANVLTF
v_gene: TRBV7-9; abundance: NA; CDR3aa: CASSLRGGGEQYF
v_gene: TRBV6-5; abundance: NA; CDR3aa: CASRSDRGSNQPQHF
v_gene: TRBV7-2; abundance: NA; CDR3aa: CASSTAGDYNEQFF
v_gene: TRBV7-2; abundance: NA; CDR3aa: CASRPARSSYEQYF
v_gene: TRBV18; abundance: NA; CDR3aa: CASSPLQREAPYEQYF
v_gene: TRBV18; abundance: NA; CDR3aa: CASSPPSQSYEQYF
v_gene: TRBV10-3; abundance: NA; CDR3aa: CATRGGRDYEQYF
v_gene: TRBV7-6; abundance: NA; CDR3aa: CASSPGQQRTSGQETQYF
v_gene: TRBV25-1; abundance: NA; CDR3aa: CASSDGAWELFF
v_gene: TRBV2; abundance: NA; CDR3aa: CASSDDRNEKLFF
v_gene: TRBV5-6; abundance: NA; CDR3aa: CASSLQGPYEQYF
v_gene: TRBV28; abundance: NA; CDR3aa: CASSQWTSGSADTQYF
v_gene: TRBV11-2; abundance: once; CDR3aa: CASSLVNYYGYTF
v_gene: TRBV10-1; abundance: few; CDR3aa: CASSPQGGETQYF
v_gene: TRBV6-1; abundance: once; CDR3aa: CASREGQPDTQYF
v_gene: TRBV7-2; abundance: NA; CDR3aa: CASTTREETQYF
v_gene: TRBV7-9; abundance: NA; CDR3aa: CASSLAWTSGINQETQYF
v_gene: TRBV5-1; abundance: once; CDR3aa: CASSLVGDTEAFF
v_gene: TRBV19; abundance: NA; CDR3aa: CASSDRGRNTGELFF
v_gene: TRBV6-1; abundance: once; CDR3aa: CASSGAGTGNYEQYF
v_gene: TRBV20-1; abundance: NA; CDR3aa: CSASIFNEQFF
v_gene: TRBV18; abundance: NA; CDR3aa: CASSPQGTSVYYEQYF
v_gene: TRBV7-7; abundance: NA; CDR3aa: CASSLTETQYF